These 21 T cell receptor beta chains share one sample of origin, sequenced in a study of shared clonotypes between healthy human individuals. CD45RO-negative, CCR7-selected cells formed the naive CD8 fraction, which excluded terminally differentiated effector memory CD45RA+ cells. TCRdb keeps only in-frame clones here, not all; method: immunoSEQ multiplex PCR. Of around 2.1 million clones in the sample, about 92% were seen once. The sequencing sample was made of naive CD8+ T cells from PBMCs. The receptor set was obtained from a man between 18 and 35 years old in good health. Some clones in this sample may be carry-over from other donors' samples.

Remarks on this clone: This same CDR3 is encoded by further DNA sequences in the sample. The chain couples TRBV7-9 to TRBJ2-7; tentative D call: TRBD1 (6 bases). The CDR3 runs to 14 residues. Trimming left V 4 bases short and J 0 bases short, with 10 bases between. The germline V gene encodes CDR1 SEHNR and CDR2 FQNEAQ (reference sequence). This CDR3 reads CASSSRGSSYEQYF. The CDR3 bases are TGTGCCAGCAGCTCCAGGGGTAGCTCCTACGAGCAGTACTTC. The full variable domain, completed using reference TRBV7-9 and TRBJ2-7, is DTGVSQNPRHKITKRGQNVTFRCDPISEHNRLYWYRQTLGQGPEFLTYFQNEAQLEKSRLLSDRFSAERPKGSFSTLEIQRTEQGDSAMYLCASSSRGSSYEQYFGPGTRLTVT.

The chain couples TRBV14 to TRBJ1-1; D gene uncertain. Trimming took off 2 bases at V and 1 base at J, with 11 bases between the two ends. The CDR3 loop spans 15 amino acids. Germline V gene data show CDR1 as SGHDN and CDR2 as FVKESK. DNA for the CDR3: TGTGCCAGCAGCCAATGGTCACAGAGGAACACTGAAGCTTTCTTT. It yields the protein CASSQWSQRNTEAFF.

The rearrangement joins TRBV28 to TRBJ2-1; TRBD2 is a possible D gene (5 bases). The CDR3 loop spans 16 amino acids. Per germline, CDR1 MDHEN and CDR2 SYDVKM. Trimming removed 7 bases from V and 1 base from J, with 17 bases in between. Here the CDR3 DNA reads TGTGCCAGCACCTCCTTCGGGGAAGAATCCTACAATGAGCAGTTCTTC. It codes for CASTSFGEESYNEQFF. The complete variable domain, with remaining parts taken from reference TRBV28 and TRBJ2-1, reads DVKVTQSSRYLVKRTGEKVFLECVQDMDHENMFWYRQDPGLGLRLIYFSYDVKMKEKGDIPEGYSVSREKKERFSLILESASTNQTSMYLCASTSFGEESYNEQFFGPGTRLTVL.

The J gene is TRBJ1-2, the V gene TRBV2, with no clear D. Germline values: CDR1 SNHLY, CDR2 FYNNEI. Deletions cut 2 bases from V and 10 bases from J, with 11 bases between. CDR3 size: 12 residues. DNA for the CDR3: TGTGCCAGCAGTGAAACCCGCTATCACTACACCTTC. This encodes CASSETRYHYTF.

In the case of this clone: The same CDR3 can be traced to other DNA sequences in this sample. The rearrangement uses TRBV5-1 and TRBJ2-5; tentatively, D is TRBD1 (7 bases). CDR1 is SGHRS and CDR2 is YFSETQ in the germline V gene. This CDR3 contains 15 residues. Trimming stripped 3 bases from V and 2 bases from J, with 14 bases between. CDR3: CASSWAGGPQETQYF. CDR3 DNA: TGCGCCAGCAGCTGGGCAGGGGGGCCGCAAGAGACCCAGTACTTC.

The CDR3 DNA is TGTGCCAGCAGAGACAGGGGGCGATGGACTGAAGCTTTCTTT. This codes for CASRDRGRWTEAFF. The chain combines TRBV27 with TRBJ1-1, with 10 bases fitting TRBD1. Germline-derived CDR1 and CDR2 are MNHEY and SMNVEV (reference sequence). The CDR3 has 14 residues. The V segment lost 6 bases and the J segment 5 bases; nucleotides outside the gene matches: 6.

The V gene is TRBV7-9, the J gene TRBJ2-7; tentatively, D is TRBD1 (6 bases). V was trimmed by 4 bases and J by 0 bases, leaving 13 bases between them. The CDR3 consists of 15 residues. From germline, CDR1 is SEHNR and CDR2 FQNEAQ (reference sequence). The CDR3 nucleotides read TGTGCCAGCAGCTCAGGGGCCGCGAGCTCCTACGAGCAGTACTTC. Residues: CASSSGAASSYEQYF.

J is TRBJ1-1 and V is TRBV7-9; 7 positions match TRBD1. V was pared by 4 bases and J by 3 bases, with 8 bases of the junction left unmatched. The germline CDR1 and CDR2 sequences are SEHNR and FQNEAQ (reference sequence). This CDR3 spans 15 amino acids. The CDR3 is CASSSRTGSDTEAFF. CDR3 DNA sequence: TGTGCCAGCAGCTCCCGGACAGGATCGGACACTGAAGCTTTCTTT.

Note on this clone: Other DNA sequences in this sample translate to the same CDR3. The chain is built from TRBV13 and TRBJ2-7; TRBD2 aligns across 12 bases. The J segment lost 2 bases and the V segment lost 4 bases, leaving 3 bases of the junction unmatched. The CDR3 has 15 amino acids. The germline CDR1 and CDR2 sequences are PRHDT and FYEKMQ (reference sequence). This CDR3 is CASSSRLAGAYEQYF. CDR3 coding DNA: TGTGCCAGCAGCTCACGACTAGCGGGAGCCTACGAGCAGTACTTC. The entire variable domain, with the rest obtained from reference TRBV13 and TRBJ2-7, is as follows: AAGVIQSPRHLIKEKRETATLKCYPIPRHDTVYWYQQGPGQDPQFLISFYEKMQSDKGSIPDRFSAQQFSDYHSELNMSSLELGDSALYFCASSSRLAGAYEQYFGPGTRLTVT.

The genes are TRBV27 and TRBJ1-2; D unclear. Germline V CDR1 and CDR2: MNHEY, SMNVEV (reference sequence). Trimming removed 2 bases from V and 8 bases from J, with 15 bases in between. The CDR3 is made up of 14 amino acids. The CDR3, as DNA: TGTGCCAGCAGTTTAAACGTCAGTCCTGACGGCTACACCTTC. Its protein product is CASSLNVSPDGYTF.

The rearrangement uses TRBV6-6 and TRBJ2-7; D gene ambiguous. This CDR3 has 12 amino acids. Germline V gene lookup returns CDR1 MNHNY and CDR2 SVGAGI (reference sequence). V was clipped by 8 bases and J by 7 bases, with 15 bases between them. Here the CDR3 reads CASGVEGWEQYF. The DNA for the CDR3 is TGTGCCAGCGGTGTAGAAGGTTGGGAGCAGTACTTC.

This chain links TRBV7-9 with TRBJ1-3, with 7 bases that match TRBD1. The length of the CDR3 is 16 residues. V lost 7 bases and J lost 2; bases outside the gene matches: 11. Germline V gene sequence: CDR1 SEHNR, CDR2 FQNEAQ (reference sequence). CDR3 in amino acids: CASTITRGAAGNTIYF. The CDR3 coding sequence is TGTGCCAGCACCATCACCAGGGGGGCAGCTGGAAACACCATATATTTT.

DNA of the CDR3: TGCGCCAGCAGCCAACTCACGGGGGGTATCCACGAGCAGTACTTC. Its translation: CASSQLTGGIHEQYF. The chain has TRBV4-3 and TRBJ2-7; TRBD2 matches 7 bases. Germline V gene sequence: CDR1 LGHNA, CDR2 YSLEER. The CDR3 has 15 amino acids. The V gene end was trimmed by 2 bases and the J gene end by 5 bases; junction bases not matched to a gene: 9.

The chain recombines TRBV4-3 with TRBJ1-3; no reliable D call. CDR1 is LGHNA and CDR2 is YSLEER in the germline V gene. CDR3 length: 14 amino acids. Trimming removed 1 base from V and 2 bases from J, with 6 bases in between. CDR3 sequence: CASSQGVAGNTIYF. The CDR3 DNA is TGCGCCAGCAGCCAAGGGGTGGCTGGAAACACCATATATTTT.

This chain connects TRBV13 to TRBJ2-7; D is possibly TRBD1 (6 bases). Germline loops: CDR1 PRHDT, CDR2 FYEKMQ (reference sequence). The ends were cut back, 5 bases at V and 6 bases at J, with 20 bases in the middle. The CDR3 covers 15 residues. The CDR3 nucleotides read TGTGCCAGCAGCCTGGCAGAGGCAGGGGCACTCGAGCAGTACTTC. Translated: CASSLAEAGALEQYF.

A note on this clone: The sample contains more than one DNA sequence encoding this CDR3. The rearrangement uses TRBV4-1 and TRBJ2-7; 8 bases align to TRBD1. Germline loops: CDR1 MGHRA, CDR2 YSYEKL. The CDR3 has 14 amino acids. Trimming removed 4 bases from V and 2 bases from J; junction bases left unmatched: 4. This CDR3 reads CASSPGQGAYEQYF. The CDR3 nucleotides read TGCGCCAGCAGCCCAGGACAGGGCGCCTACGAGCAGTACTTC.

The V gene is TRBV6-5, the J gene TRBJ2-7, with D hard to call. This CDR3 region has 13 residues. With 6 bases removed from V and 0 bases from J, the gap between germline ends came to 9 bases. Germline CDR1 MNHEY, CDR2 SVGAGI. CDR3 in DNA: TGTGCCAGCAGAGCACAGACCTCCTACGAGCAGTACTTC. Amino acid sequence: CASRAQTSYEQYF.

The V gene is TRBV11-2, the J gene TRBJ2-7; 7 bases are shared with TRBD1. The CDR3 covers 16 residues. V shed 4 bases and J 1 base; nucleotides not matched to a gene: 10. Germline lookup yields CDR1 SGHAT and CDR2 FQNNGV. DNA for the CDR3: TGTGCCAGCAGCTCGCGACAGGGTAGGGAGTCCTACGAGCAGTACTTC. Translating it yields CASSSRQGRESYEQYF.

Note on this clone: Other DNA sequences in this specimen translate into the identical CDR3. The chain carries TRBV7-9 and TRBJ1-5, with TRBD1 as a possible D gene (5 bases). CDR3 length: 14 residues. Per the germline V gene, CDR1 is SEHNR and CDR2 is FQNEAQ (reference sequence). Trimming removed 5 bases at V and 4 bases at J, with 12 bases between. The CDR3 is CASSPGTGNQPQHF. In DNA form, the CDR3 reads TGTGCCAGCAGCCCCGGGACGGGGAATCAGCCCCAGCATTTT.

The chain has TRBV19 and TRBJ1-1, with D unresolved. The germline CDR1 and CDR2 sequences are LNHDA and SQIVND (reference sequence). This CDR3 contains 11 residues. V was pared by 5 bases and J by 7 bases, with 8 bases between. The chain's CDR3 is CASSQFGEAFF. DNA of the CDR3: TGTGCCAGTAGTCAATTTGGTGAAGCTTTCTTT.

This chain joins TRBV28 and TRBJ2-1, with D possibly being TRBD2 (6 bases). Germline assignment: CDR1 MDHEN and CDR2 SYDVKM. V gave up 3 bases and J gave up 7 bases, with 10 bases separating them. The length of the CDR3 is 13 residues. This chain's CDR3 is CASSFFRGNEQFF. The CDR3 region has the DNA TGTGCCAGCAGTTTCTTCCGGGGGAATGAGCAGTTCTTC.